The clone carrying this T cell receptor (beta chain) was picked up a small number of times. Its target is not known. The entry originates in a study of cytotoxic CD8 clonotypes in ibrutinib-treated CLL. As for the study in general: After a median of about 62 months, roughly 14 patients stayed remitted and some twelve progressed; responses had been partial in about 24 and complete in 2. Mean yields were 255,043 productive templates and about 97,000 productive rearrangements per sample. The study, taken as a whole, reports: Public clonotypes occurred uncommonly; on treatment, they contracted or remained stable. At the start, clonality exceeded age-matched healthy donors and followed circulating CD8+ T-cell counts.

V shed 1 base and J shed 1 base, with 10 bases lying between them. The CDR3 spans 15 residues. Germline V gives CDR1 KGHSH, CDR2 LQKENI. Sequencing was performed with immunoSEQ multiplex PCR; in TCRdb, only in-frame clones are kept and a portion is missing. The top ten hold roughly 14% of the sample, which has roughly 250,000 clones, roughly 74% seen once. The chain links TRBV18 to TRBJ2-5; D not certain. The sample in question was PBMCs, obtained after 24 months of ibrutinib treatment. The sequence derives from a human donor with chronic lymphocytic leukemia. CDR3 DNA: TGTGCCAGCTCACCACGATTGGGGTTCCAAGAGACCCAGTACTTC. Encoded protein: CASSPRLGFQETQYF.